These T cell receptor beta chains were read from a single sample in a study of T cell responses to AZD1222 COVID-19 vaccine. Libraries were prepared by immunoSEQ multiplex PCR; TCRdb keeps only in-frame clonotypes and omits some of them. The sample consists of 150,000 or so clones, approximately 90% of them appearing once. The material was peripheral blood, obtained on day 0 of AZD1222 vaccination. The receptors originated from an adult in good health. Both conserved end residues are part of each CDR3. D genes are given only for firm matches.

V gene	D gene	J gene	CDR3 length	CDR3 protein
TRBV4-1	.	TRBJ2-6	18	CASSPQGYLDSGANVLTF
TRBV7-9	.	TRBJ1-4	15	CASSLVRRAGEKLFF
TRBV7-2	.	TRBJ1-3	13	CASSSYSGNTIYF
TRBV18	.	TRBJ1-5	16	CASSPTTTGLGQPQHF
TRBV4-1	.	TRBJ2-3	16	CASSQGGRAGTDTQYF
TRBV3-1/TRBV3-2	.	TRBJ1-2	13	CASSQGGVGIYTF
TRBV15	.	TRBJ1-4	15	CATKQGGAANEKLFF
TRBV5-8	TRBD1	TRBJ1-5	15	CASSLGDRVNQPQHF
TRBV5-6	TRBD1	TRBJ1-1	13	CASSLHRGTEAFF
TRBV6-2/TRBV6-3	.	TRBJ2-7	14	CASSKGRRAYEQYF
TRBV6-6	.	TRBJ1-1	14	CASSEGGPDTEAFF
TRBV5-5	TRBD1	TRBJ2-1	14	CASSFRDRVNEQFF
TRBV9	TRBD1	TRBJ1-2	13	CASGGQGTGGYTF
TRBV19	.	TRBJ1-2	15	CASSPTPRGRDGYTF
TRBV18	.	TRBJ1-2	12	CASSRGAYGYTF
TRBV6-5	TRBD1	TRBJ1-2	14	CASRRDRVNYGYTF
TRBV24-1	.	TRBJ2-3	13	CATSDPRQFSQYF
TRBV2	TRBD2	TRBJ2-5	17	CASSEGLAGGAVETQYF
TRBV11-2	TRBD1	TRBJ2-5	15	CASSSITGTAETQYF
TRBV18	.	TRBJ2-7	11	CASSPSDEQYF
TRBV28	TRBD1	TRBJ1-2	13	CASSLQGGYGYTF
TRBV29-1	.	TRBJ2-2	16	CSVETQGQQNTGELFF
TRBV7-2	.	TRBJ1-1	18	CASSLGRHNTFMNTEAFF
TRBV20-1	TRBD1	TRBJ1-6	14	CSASETGVGSPLHF